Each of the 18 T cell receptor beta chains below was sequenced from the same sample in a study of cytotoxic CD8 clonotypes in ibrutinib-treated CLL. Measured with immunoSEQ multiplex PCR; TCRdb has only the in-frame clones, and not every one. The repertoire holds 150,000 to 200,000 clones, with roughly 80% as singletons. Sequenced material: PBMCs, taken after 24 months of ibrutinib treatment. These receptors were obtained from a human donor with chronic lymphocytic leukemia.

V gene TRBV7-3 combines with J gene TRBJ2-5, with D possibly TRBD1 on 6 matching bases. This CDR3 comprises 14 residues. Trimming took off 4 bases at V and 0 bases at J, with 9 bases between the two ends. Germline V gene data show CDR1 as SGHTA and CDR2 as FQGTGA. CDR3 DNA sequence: TGTGCCAGCAGCTCATACAGGGACCAAGAGACCCAGTACTTC. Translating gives CASSSYRDQETQYF.

The CDR3 bases are TGTGCCAGCAGCTCAAGGGGACAGGGGTATAATTCACCCCTCCACTTT. Translated, it gives CASSSRGQGYNSPLHF. The rearrangement uses TRBV7-3 and TRBJ1-6; 10 nucleotides align to TRBD1. The V and J ends lost 4 bases and 4 bases, in that order; junction bases with no gene match: 4. Germline CDR1 reads SGHTA; CDR2 reads FQGTGA. The CDR3 totals 16 residues.

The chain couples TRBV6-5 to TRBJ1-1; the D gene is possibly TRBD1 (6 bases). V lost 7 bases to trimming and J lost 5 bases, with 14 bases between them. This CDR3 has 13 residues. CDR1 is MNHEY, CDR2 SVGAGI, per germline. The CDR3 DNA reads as TGTGCCAGCAAGGGGGAAACGAAGACTGAAGCTTTCTTT. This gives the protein CASKGETKTEAFF.

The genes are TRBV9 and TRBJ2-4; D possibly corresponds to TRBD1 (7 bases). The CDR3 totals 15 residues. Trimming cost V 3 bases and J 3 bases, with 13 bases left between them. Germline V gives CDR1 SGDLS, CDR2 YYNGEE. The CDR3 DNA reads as TGTGCCAGCAGCGCAGGGGGGTACGGCAAAAACATTCAGTACTTC. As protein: CASSAGGYGKNIQYF.

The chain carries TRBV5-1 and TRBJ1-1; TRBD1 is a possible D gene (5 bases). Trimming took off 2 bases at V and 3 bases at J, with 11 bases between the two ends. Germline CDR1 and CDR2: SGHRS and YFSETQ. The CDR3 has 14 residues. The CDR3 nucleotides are TGCGCCAGCAGCTTCGGGGCTAAGGACACTGAAGCTTTCTTT. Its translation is CASSFGAKDTEAFF.

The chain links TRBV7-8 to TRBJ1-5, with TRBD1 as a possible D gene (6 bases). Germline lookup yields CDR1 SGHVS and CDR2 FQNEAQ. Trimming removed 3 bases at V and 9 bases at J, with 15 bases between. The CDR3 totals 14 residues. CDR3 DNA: TGTGCCAGCAGCTTCAGACAGCAGGGGTGGCCCCAGCATTTT. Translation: CASSFRQQGWPQHF. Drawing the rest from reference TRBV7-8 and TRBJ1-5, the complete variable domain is GAGVSQSPRYKVAKRGQDVALRCDPISGHVSLFWYQQALGQGPEFLTYFQNEAQLDKSGLPSDRFFAERPEGSVSTLKIQRTQQEDSAVYLCASSFRQQGWPQHFGDGTRLSIL.

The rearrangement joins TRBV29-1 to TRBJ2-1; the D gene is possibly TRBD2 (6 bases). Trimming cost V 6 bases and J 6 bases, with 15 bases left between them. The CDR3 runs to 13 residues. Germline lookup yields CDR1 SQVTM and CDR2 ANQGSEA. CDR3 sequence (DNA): TGCAGCGTCCATAGGACTATATTCAATGAGCAGTTCTTC. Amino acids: CSVHRTIFNEQFF.

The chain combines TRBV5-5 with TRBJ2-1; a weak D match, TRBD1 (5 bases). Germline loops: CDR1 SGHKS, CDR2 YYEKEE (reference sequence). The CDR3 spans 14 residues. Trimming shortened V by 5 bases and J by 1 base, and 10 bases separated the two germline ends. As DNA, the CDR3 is TGTGCCAGCAGTGACAGCCCGTCCTACAATGAGCAGTTCTTC. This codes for CASSDSPSYNEQFF.

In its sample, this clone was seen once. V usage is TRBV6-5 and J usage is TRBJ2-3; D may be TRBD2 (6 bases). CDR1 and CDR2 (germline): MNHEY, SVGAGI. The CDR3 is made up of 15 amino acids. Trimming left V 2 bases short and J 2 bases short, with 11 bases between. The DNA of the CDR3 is TGTGCCAGCAGTTACGGCGGGGCCGACACAGATACGCAGTATTTT. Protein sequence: CASSYGGADTDTQYF.

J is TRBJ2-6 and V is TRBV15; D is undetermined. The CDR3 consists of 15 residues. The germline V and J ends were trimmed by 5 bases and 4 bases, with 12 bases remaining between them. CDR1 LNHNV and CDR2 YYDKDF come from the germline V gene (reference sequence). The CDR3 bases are TGTGCCACCAGCGGCGAAGGGTCCGGGGCCAACGTCCTGACTTTC. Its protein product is CATSGEGSGANVLTF.

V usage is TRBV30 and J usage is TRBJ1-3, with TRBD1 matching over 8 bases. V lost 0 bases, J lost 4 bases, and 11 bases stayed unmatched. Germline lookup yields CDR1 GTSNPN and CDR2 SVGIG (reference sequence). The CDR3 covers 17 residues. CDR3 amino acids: CAWSVAFGQGEGNTIYF. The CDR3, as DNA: TGTGCCTGGAGTGTGGCCTTCGGACAGGGCGAAGGAAACACCATATATTTT.

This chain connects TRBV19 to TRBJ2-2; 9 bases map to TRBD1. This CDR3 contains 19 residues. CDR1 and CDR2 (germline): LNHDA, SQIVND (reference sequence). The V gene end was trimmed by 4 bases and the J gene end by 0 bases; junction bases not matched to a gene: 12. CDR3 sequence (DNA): TGTGCCAGTAGTACCTACTCCGGGACAGGGAACGCGAACACCGGGGAGCTGTTTTTT. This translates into CASSTYSGTGNANTGELFF.

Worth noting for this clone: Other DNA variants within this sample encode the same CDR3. This CDR3 reads CASSLGTANYGYTF. The CDR3 DNA sequence: TGCGCCAGCAGCCTCGGGACGGCAAACTATGGCTACACCTTC. V and J are TRBV5-1 and TRBJ1-2, with D tentatively TRBD1 (5 bases). Germline lookup yields CDR1 SGHRS and CDR2 YFSETQ. Trimming shortened V by 4 bases and J by 2 bases, and 12 bases separated the two germline ends. This CDR3 region has 14 residues.

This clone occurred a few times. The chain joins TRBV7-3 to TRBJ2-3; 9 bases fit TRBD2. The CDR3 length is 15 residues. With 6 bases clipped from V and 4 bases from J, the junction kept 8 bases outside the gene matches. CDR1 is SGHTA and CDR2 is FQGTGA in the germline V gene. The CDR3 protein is CASSRVAGGADTQYF. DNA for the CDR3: TGTGCCAGCAGTAGAGTGGCGGGAGGGGCAGATACGCAGTATTTT.

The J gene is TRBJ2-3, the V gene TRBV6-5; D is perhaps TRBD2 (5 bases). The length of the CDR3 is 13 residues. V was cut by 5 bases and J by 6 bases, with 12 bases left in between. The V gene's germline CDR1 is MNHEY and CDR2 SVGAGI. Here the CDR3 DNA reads TGTGCCAGCAGTACCCTGTCGGGGGATACGCAGTATTTT. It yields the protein CASSTLSGDTQYF.

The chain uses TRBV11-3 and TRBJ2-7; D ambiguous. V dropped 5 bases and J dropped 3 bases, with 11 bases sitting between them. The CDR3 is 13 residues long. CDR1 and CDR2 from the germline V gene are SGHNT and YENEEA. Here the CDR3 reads CASSLGPGYEQYF. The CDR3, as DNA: TGTGCCAGCAGCCTCGGACCGGGCTACGAGCAGTACTTC.

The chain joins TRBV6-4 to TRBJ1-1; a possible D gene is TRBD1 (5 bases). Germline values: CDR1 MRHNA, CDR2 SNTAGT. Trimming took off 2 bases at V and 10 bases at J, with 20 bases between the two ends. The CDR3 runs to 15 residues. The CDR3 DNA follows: TGTGCCAGCAGTGACGGCAGGGTAGACATAGGCGGAGCTTTCTTT. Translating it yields CASSDGRVDIGGAFF.

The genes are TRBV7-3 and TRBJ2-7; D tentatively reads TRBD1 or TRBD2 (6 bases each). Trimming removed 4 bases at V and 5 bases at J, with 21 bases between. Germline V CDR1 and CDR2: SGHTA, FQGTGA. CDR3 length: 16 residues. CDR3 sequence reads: CASSSSSQGSGDEQYF. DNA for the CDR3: TGTGCCAGCAGCTCAAGCTCACAGGGCTCGGGGGACGAGCAGTACTTC.